The source of this T cell receptor beta chain is a study of cytomegalovirus exposure and HLA in healthy donors. Amplification used 60 Vbeta primers and 13 Jbeta primers. Clones were sequenced by immunoSEQ multiplex PCR, and TCRdb holds only the in-frame ones, with some missing. Counted here are about 80,000 clones, more than 60% occurring once; the ten biggest clones make up roughly 12%. Germline V lookup: CDR1 SNHLY, CDR2 FYNNEI. Trimming left V 6 bases short and J 2 bases short, with 16 bases between. CDR3 size: 15 residues. This clone was counted only a few times. Healthy people donating bone marrow made up the donors.

Specimen: PBMCs. The clonotype was recovered from a human donor in good health. This chain connects TRBV2 to TRBJ1-1; possibly TRBD1 for D (5 bases). This CDR3 is CASRAGGGPNTEAFF. The CDR3 DNA reads as TGTGCCAGCAGGGCCGGGGGAGGGCCTAACACTGAAGCTTTCTTT.